These T cell receptor beta chains were read from a single sample in a study of regulatory T cells in long-lasting Graves disease. TCRdb used MiXCR to reprocess the multiplex PCR reads, holding one entry per CDR3 protein. The sample lists 350,000 to 450,000 distinct CDR3 sequences, roughly a fifth occurring once. The sequencing used peripheral blood mononuclear cells (PBMCs), collected when the disease was refractory, from a patient treated with antithyroid drugs. These receptors all stem from a female donor with Graves disease. The CDR3 runs from the conserved cysteine through the conserved F or W. D genes are given only for firm matches. Clone size is stated in some rows and not others, as once, few, many or a class when expanded.

D: TRBD1; J: TRBJ1-5; size: few; V: TRBV4-1; DNA: TGCGCCAGCAGCCGGACAGGGATCAATCAGCCCCAGCATTTT; CDR3: CASSRTGINQPQHF
D: TRBD1; J: TRBJ2-5; size: .; V: TRBV28; DNA: TGTGCCAGCAGGCCGGACAGGGGGCCTAAAGAGACCCAGTGCTTC; CDR3: CASRPDRGPKETQCF
D: TRBD1; J: TRBJ2-2; size: .; V: TRBV5-1; DNA: TGCGCCAGCAGCATAAGGGACAGGGGCGACACCGGGGAGCTGTTTTTT; CDR3: CASSIRDRGDTGELFF
D: .; J: TRBJ2-7; size: few; V: TRBV9; DNA: TGTGCCAGCGGAAAGGGGACCGGAGAGTACGAGCAGTACTTC; CDR3: CASGKGTGEYEQYF
D: .; J: TRBJ2-1; size: few; V: TRBV12-3/TRBV12-4; DNA: TGTGCCAGCAGTCTACATAGCTACAATGAGCAGTTCTTC; CDR3: CASSLHSYNEQFF
D: TRBD1; J: TRBJ2-7; size: many; V: TRBV2; DNA: TGTGCCAGCAGTAGGTATCGCCGGGACAGGGGACACGAGCAGTACTTC; CDR3: CASSRYRRDRGHEQYF
D: .; J: TRBJ1-1; size: .; V: TRBV11-2; DNA: TGTGCCAGCAGCTCGAGACATGGGTCTGAAGCTTTCTTT; CDR3: CASSSRHGSEAFF
D: TRBD2; J: TRBJ2-3; size: few; V: TRBV20-1; DNA: TGCAGTGCTAGAGGGACTAGCGGGAGAGCAGATACGCAGTATTTT; CDR3: CSARGTSGRADTQYF
D: .; J: TRBJ1-2; size: many; V: TRBV5-8; DNA: TGTGCCAGCAGTGATCAGGGTTTCTATGGCTACACCTTC; CDR3: CASSDQGFYGYTF
D: .; J: TRBJ1-2; size: .; V: TRBV7-9; DNA: TGTGCCAGCGGGGAGGACTATGGCTACACCTTC; CDR3: CASGEDYGYTF
D: .; J: TRBJ2-5; size: many; V: TRBV28; DNA: TGTGCCAGCAGCTTAGGGTCCGGAGGGACCCAGTACTTC; CDR3: CASSLGSGGTQYF
D: .; J: TRBJ2-7; size: many; V: TRBV28; DNA: TGTGCCAGCAGTGCCGTCGCGTCGAGCTCCTACGAGCAGTACTTC; CDR3: CASSAVASSSYEQYF
D: .; J: TRBJ1-6; size: many; V: TRBV11-2; DNA: TGTGCCAGCAGCGCCAATTCACCCCTCCACTTT; CDR3: CASSANSPLHF
D: .; J: TRBJ1-5; size: few; V: TRBV12-3/TRBV12-4; DNA: TGTGCCAGCAGTTTGGAGGCAGGGGCTAGCAATCAGCCCCAGCATTTT; CDR3: CASSLEAGASNQPQHF
D: .; J: TRBJ1-4; size: many; V: TRBV7-9; DNA: TGTGCCAGCAGCTTCTCGGGCCTTAATGAAAAACTGTTTTTT; CDR3: CASSFSGLNEKLFF
D: TRBD1; J: TRBJ1-5; size: many; V: TRBV2; DNA: TGTGCCAGCAATCCTGGACAGGGCCCGAGTCAGCCCCAGCATTTT; CDR3: CASNPGQGPSQPQHF
D: .; J: TRBJ2-5; size: many; V: TRBV7-8; DNA: TGTGCCAGCAGCTCGGACAGAGTTCAAGAGACCCAGTACTTC; CDR3: CASSSDRVQETQYF
D: TRBD1; J: TRBJ1-1; size: many; V: TRBV6-1; DNA: TGTGCCAGCGAGAGTTTTGACAGGGCTCAGAACACTGAAGCTTTCTTT; CDR3: CASESFDRAQNTEAFF
D: .; J: TRBJ1-1; size: few; V: TRBV5-1; DNA: TGCGCCAGCAGCTTGTTAAGGGCAGGAGGGTCTGAAGCTTTCTTT; CDR3: CASSLLRAGGSEAFF
D: .; J: TRBJ2-7; size: .; V: TRBV3-1; DNA: TGTGCCAGCAGCCAAGAGACAGGCTACTACGAGCAGTACTTC; CDR3: CASSQETGYYEQYF
D: TRBD2; J: TRBJ2-1; size: .; V: TRBV6-5; DNA: TGTGCCAGCAGTTACTCGATGGGACTAGCGTTCAATGAGCAGTTCTTC; CDR3: CASSYSMGLAFNEQFF
D: .; J: TRBJ2-7; size: .; V: TRBV28; DNA: TGTGCCAGCATTTCTAATTACGAGCAGTACTTC; CDR3: CASISNYEQYF
D: .; J: TRBJ2-2; size: .; V: TRBV9; DNA: TGTGCCAGCAGCGTTGACTTTGGGGGGGAGCTGTTTTTT; CDR3: CASSVDFGGELFF
D: .; J: TRBJ2-5; size: many; V: TRBV3-1; DNA: TGTGCCAGCAGCCAAGATTTTGGGGCGACCCAGTACTTC; CDR3: CASSQDFGATQYF
D: .; J: TRBJ2-7; size: .; V: TRBV20-1; DNA: TGCAGTGCTAGAGATATAGGGCGGGACTCCTACGAGCAGTACTTC; CDR3: CSARDIGRDSYEQYF
D: .; J: TRBJ2-2; size: .; V: TRBV7-9; DNA: TGTGCCAGCCCTGGAGGGAACACCGGGGAGCTGTTTTTT; CDR3: CASPGGNTGELFF
D: TRBD1; J: TRBJ1-2; size: .; V: TRBV7-9; DNA: TGTGCCAGCAGCGGGACCGGGACAGCCAGTTATGGCTACACCTTC; CDR3: CASSGTGTASYGYTF
D: .; J: TRBJ2-7; size: few; V: TRBV9; DNA: TGTGCCAGCAGCGTAGATCCAGGTCCTGGGTACGAGCAGTACTTC; CDR3: CASSVDPGPGYEQYF
D: .; J: TRBJ2-7; size: .; V: TRBV30; DNA: TGTGCCTGGAGGGTGCTTAGCTCCTACGAGCAGTACTTC; CDR3: CAWRVLSSYEQYF
D: TRBD2; J: TRBJ2-5; size: many; V: TRBV12-3/TRBV12-4; DNA: TGTGCCAGCACCGACCGGGGGGAGCCGGAAGAGACCCAGTACTTC; CDR3: CASTDRGEPEETQYF
D: .; J: TRBJ2-3; size: few; V: TRBV7-9; DNA: TGTGCCAGCACAAGCACAGATACGCAGTATTTT; CDR3: CASTSTDTQYF
D: TRBD1; J: TRBJ1-4; size: many; V: TRBV20-1; DNA: TGCAGTGCTATCATGTTGGCAGGGGGTAGCTTGGCTAATGAAAAACTGTTTTTT; CDR3: CSAIMLAGGSLANEKLFF
D: TRBD1; J: TRBJ1-2; size: many; V: TRBV6-5; DNA: TGTGCCAGCAGTTACTCGGGACAGGGAGATGGCTACACCTTC; CDR3: CASSYSGQGDGYTF
D: TRBD2; J: TRBJ2-7; size: many; V: TRBV7-8; DNA: TGTGCCAGCAGCTTAGGACTAGCGGATTACTACGAGCAGTACTTC; CDR3: CASSLGLADYYEQYF
D: TRBD2; J: TRBJ2-2; size: .; V: TRBV4-1; DNA: TGCGCCAGCAGCCAAGACGCTAGCGGGAGGGCCGGGAACACCGGGGAGCTGTTTTTT; CDR3: CASSQDASGRAGNTGELFF
D: .; J: TRBJ2-2; size: many; V: TRBV29-1; DNA: TGCAGCGTTGGATCTCAGGGAATGGCCGGGGAGCTGTTTTTT; CDR3: CSVGSQGMAGELFF
D: .; J: TRBJ1-2; size: many; V: TRBV27; DNA: TGTGCCAGCAGTTCCACCGGGCCGGACAGCTCTGGCTACACCTTC; CDR3: CASSSTGPDSSGYTF
D: TRBD2; J: TRBJ2-7; size: few; V: TRBV19; DNA: TGTGCCAGTAGTGTCGGACTAGCGGGAGGGATCGTACACGAGCAGTACTTC; CDR3: CASSVGLAGGIVHEQYF
D: .; J: TRBJ1-2; size: .; V: TRBV7-9; DNA: TGTGCCAGCAGCACTGACATAAACTATGGCTACACCTTC; CDR3: CASSTDINYGYTF
D: .; J: TRBJ1-2; size: few; V: TRBV5-5; DNA: TGTGCCAGCAGCTTCCTAAACTGGTATTCTGATGGCTACACCTTC; CDR3: CASSFLNWYSDGYTF
D: .; J: TRBJ2-2; size: .; V: TRBV19; DNA: TGTGCCAGTAGTATAGAAGGGGAAACGAACACCGGGGAGCTGTTTTTT; CDR3: CASSIEGETNTGELFF